Given below is one T cell receptor (beta chain) in context. Its recognized antigen is unknown. One junction end does not reproduce the germline sequence, and a read error may be involved. CDR1 LNHDA and CDR2 SQIVND are derived from the germline V gene (reference sequence). From its cysteine to its phenylalanine, the CDR3 spans 14 amino acids. The entry retains the CDR3 DNA only, 42 bases that are in frame from base 1. Thawed PBMCs were FACS-sorted into unstimulated Tregs (CD4+CD25+CD127-), CD4+ non-Tregs (CD4+CD25-), CD4 cells and CD8 cells. Blood from healthy controls was obtained either as purchased buffy coats or from healthy volunteers. Healthy control blood was separated into PBMCs by Ficoll density gradient and cryopreserved, and patient PBMCs were collected both before and after transplant. These data are taken from a study of Tregs in tolerant kidney transplant recipients (dated by TCRdb to about 2019). A note on the overall study: TCRbeta sequencing was used in the study to identify donor-specific regulatory T cells before combined kidney and bone marrow transplantation, and the identified cells were then tracked after transplant. TCRbeta repertoire sequencing was used in a few healthy controls to compare several ways of expanding Tregs specific for an allogeneic donor.

What the authors observed across the whole study: Although technical replication error seemed to be minimal, the question of biological reproducibility was not addressed directly. Expanding Tregs with activated donor B cells appeared to identify the most biologically relevant and donor-specific TCRbeta repertoire. The study was constrained by small patient numbers, and validation of the findings is required in larger populations and under other immunosuppression protocols.

For TCRbeta CDR3 sequencing, genomic DNA from the sorted cells was extracted using the QIAGEN DNeasy Blood and Tissue Kit. High-throughput TCRbeta CDR3 sequencing was carried out commercially through immunoSEQ, with PCR amplification with bias correction and internal controls included. The published analysis was carried out like this. Unique productive TCRbeta sequences were defined by CDR3 nucleotide sequence where primers matched, otherwise by CDR3 amino acid sequence with Vbeta and Jbeta genes. To correct for sorting error, sequences found in more than one sorted population at a frequency ratio of 2:1 or less were discarded, and the remaining shared sequences were assigned to the population with the higher frequency. A sequence counted as donor-reactive if, in CFSE-low cells, the sequence had a frequency of at least 0.01% and was expanded at least 5-fold compared with unstimulated cells. Jensen-Shannon divergence, calculated on the top 100 TCRbeta sequences ranked by frequency, was used to quantify repertoire divergence. For samples with multiple sequencing runs, sorting error was corrected separately for each run before the runs were pooled. TCRdb limited this immuneACCESS table to in-frame rearrangements with V and J called. A share of clones is missing; checked studies link under half to unresolved V genes, and the rest is unexplained. V and J calls and clone size are copied from that table; D and trimming were computed from the DNA. The sample records roughly 120,000 clones, about 90% of which are singletons. More than 0.45% of the sample is taken by the ten largest.

This TCR derives from a human donor in good health. The sample consisted of CD4+ T cells from blood. The chain was built from TRBV19 and TRBJ2-7; the D gene is perhaps TRBD2, from 7 matching bases. The CDR3 region reads CASSRGGDSSEQYF. Here is the DNA: TGTGCCAGTAGTCGCGGGGGCGACTCCTCCGAGCAGTACTTC.